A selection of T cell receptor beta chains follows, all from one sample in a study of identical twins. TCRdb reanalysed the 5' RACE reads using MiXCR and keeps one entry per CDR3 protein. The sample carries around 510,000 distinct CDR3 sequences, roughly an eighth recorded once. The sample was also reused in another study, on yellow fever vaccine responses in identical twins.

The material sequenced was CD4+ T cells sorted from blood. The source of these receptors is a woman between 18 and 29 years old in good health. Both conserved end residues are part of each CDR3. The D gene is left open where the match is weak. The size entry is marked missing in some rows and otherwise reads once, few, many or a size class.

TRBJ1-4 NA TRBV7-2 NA CASSLNRANAGEKLFF TGTGCCAGCAGCTTAAATCGGGCAAATGCGGGTGAAAAACTGTTTTTT
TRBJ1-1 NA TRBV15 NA CATSRDSGAGGGEAFF TGTGCCACCAGCAGAGATTCGGGGGCGGGGGGAGGTGAAGCTTTCTTT
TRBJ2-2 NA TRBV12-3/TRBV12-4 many CASSDLNTGELFF TGTGCCAGCAGTGACCTGAACACCGGGGAGCTGTTTTTT
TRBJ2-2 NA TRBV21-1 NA CASLPVWRDLAGELFF TGTGCCAGCCTCCCAGTTTGGCGGGATTTGGCCGGGGAGCTGTTTTTT
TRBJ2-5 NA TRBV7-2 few CASSDLRGARGETQYF TGTGCCAGCAGCGACCTCCGGGGGGCAAGAGGAGAGACCCAGTACTTC
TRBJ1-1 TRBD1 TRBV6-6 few CASSYPSKGQLEAFF TGTGCCAGCAGTTACCCATCGAAGGGACAGCTTGAAGCTTTCTTT
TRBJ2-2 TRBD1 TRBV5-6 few CASSGLTGTVAGGELFF TGTGCCAGCAGCGGACTGACAGGGACAGTAGCTGGCGGGGAGCTGTTTTTT
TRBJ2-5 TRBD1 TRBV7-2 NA CASTRDRSQETQYF TGTGCCAGCACCCGGGACAGGAGCCAAGAGACCCAGTACTTC
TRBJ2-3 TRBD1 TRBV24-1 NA CATDRQGTGDTQYF TGTGCCACCGACCGACAGGGGACAGGGGATACGCAGTATTTT
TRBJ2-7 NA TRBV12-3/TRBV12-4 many CASSFPPDYEQYF TGTGCCAGCAGTTTTCCCCCTGACTACGAGCAGTACTTC
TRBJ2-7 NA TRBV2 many CASGVSYEQYF TGTGCCAGCGGGGTCTCCTACGAGCAGTACTTC
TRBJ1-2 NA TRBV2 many CASSEGGYGYTF TGTGCCAGCAGTGAAGGGGGCTATGGCTACACCTTC
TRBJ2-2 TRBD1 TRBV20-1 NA CSARGMTGDNTGELFF TGCAGTGCTAGAGGGATGACAGGGGACAACACCGGGGAGCTGTTTTTT
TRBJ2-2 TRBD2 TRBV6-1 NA CASHGLAGRITGELFF TGTGCCAGCCACGGACTAGCGGGACGAATCACCGGGGAGCTGTTTTTT
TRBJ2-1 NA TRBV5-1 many CASSSAGTYNEQFF TGCGCCAGCAGCTCGGCCGGGACCTACAATGAGCAGTTCTTC
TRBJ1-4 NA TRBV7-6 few CASSPNSGSGEKLFF TGTGCCAGCAGCCCCAATTCGGGTTCGGGTGAAAAACTGTTTTTT
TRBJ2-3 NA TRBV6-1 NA CASLTRGGGTDTQYF TGTGCCAGCCTGACGAGGGGGGGAGGCACAGATACGCAGTATTTT
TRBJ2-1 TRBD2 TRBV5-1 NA CASRPGTTQSYNEQFF TGCGCCAGCAGACCTGGGACTACCCAATCCTACAATGAGCAGTTCTTC
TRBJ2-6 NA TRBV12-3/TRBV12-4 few CASRKAGANVLTF TGTGCCAGCAGGAAGGCTGGGGCCAACGTCCTGACTTTC
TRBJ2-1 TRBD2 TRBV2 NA CASSSAGTNYNEQFF TGTGCCAGCAGTTCAGCCGGGACTAACTACAATGAGCAGTTCTTC